Listed below are T cell receptor beta chains from one sample, sequenced in a study of T cell repertoires in cytomegalovirus infection. The antigens for these receptors are not known. TCRdb reprocessed the reads with MiXCR, giving one entry per CDR3 protein. Of hundreds of thousands of distinct CDR3 sequences listed, about 33% are singletons. The sample here was cultured PBMCs, taken from culture after CMV antigen stimulation. The receptors come from a human donor in good health (CMV status not recorded). Some clones in this sample may be carry-over from other donors' samples. The CDR3 runs from the conserved cysteine through the conserved F or W. Each record gives: D gene, V gene, clone size, J gene, CDR3 DNA, CDR3 protein. A D gene is named only where the DNA matches it firmly. Clone size, where shown, is once, few, many, or a class for clones that have expanded.

>TRBD2|TRBV12-3/TRBV12-4|many|TRBJ2-4
TGTGCCAGCAGCCTCGGGACTAGCGGGAGTGCCAGTAACATTCAGTACTTC
CASSLGTSGSASNIQYF
>NA|TRBV6-2/TRBV6-3|NA|TRBJ2-1
TGTGCCAGCAGTTACTCGTCTAGCGACCCGTACAATGAGCAGTTCTTC
CASSYSSSDPYNEQFF
>TRBD2|TRBV7-9|NA|TRBJ2-2
TGTGCCCTAGCGGGGTTGGCGTCCGGGGAGCTGTTTTTT
CALAGLASGELFF
>TRBD1|TRBV28|few|TRBJ1-5
TGTGCCAGCAGTTGGGGGGACAGCGGACAGCCCCAGCATTTT
CASSWGDSGQPQHF
>TRBD1|TRBV19|NA|TRBJ1-4
TGTGCCAGTAGTGCGACAGGGGGGAGACTGTTTTTT
CASSATGGRLFF
>TRBD1|TRBV6-2/TRBV6-3|NA|TRBJ1-2
TGTGCCAGCAACATCCGGGACAGCACTAACTATGGCTACACCTTC
CASNIRDSTNYGYTF
>NA|TRBV7-3|many|TRBJ2-3
TGTGCCAGCAGCGGGCAAGCGGCAGATACGCAGTATTTT
CASSGQAADTQYF
>TRBD2|TRBV7-2|many|TRBJ2-5
TGTGCCAGCAGCGTACTACTAGCGGGAGGGGGAGAGACCCAGTACTTC
CASSVLLAGGGETQYF
>TRBD2|TRBV11-3|NA|TRBJ2-5
TGTGCCAGCAGCGAGACCGGACTAGCGGAACAAGAGACCCAGTACTTC
CASSETGLAEQETQYF
>NA|TRBV19|NA|TRBJ2-5
TGTGCCAGTAGTAGAAGACGGGGACTGCTTCTTGGAGAGACCCAGTACTTC
CASSRRRGLLLGETQYF
>TRBD2|TRBV12-3/TRBV12-4|NA|TRBJ2-7
TGTGCCAGCAGTCCTCCAGGACTAGCCCGGAGCTCCTACGAGCAGTACTTC
CASSPPGLARSSYEQYF
>TRBD2|TRBV11-2|NA|TRBJ2-1
TGTGCCAGCAGCTTAAATGGGCTAGCGGGAGCGGCTTGGTACAATGAGCAGTTCTTC
CASSLNGLAGAAWYNEQFF
>TRBD1|TRBV12-3/TRBV12-4|NA|TRBJ1-2
TGTGCCAGCAGTTTAGCGCAGGGGGCGAACTATGGCTACACCTTC
CASSLAQGANYGYTF
>NA|TRBV7-8|few|TRBJ1-4
TGTGCCAGCAGACCCCGAGGGGCGGAAAAACTGTTTTTT
CASRPRGAEKLFF
>TRBD2|TRBV7-2|once|TRBJ2-4
TGTGCCAGCAGCGTTACCGGGACTAGCGGGAGGCGAAGCATTCAGTACTTC
CASSVTGTSGRRSIQYF
>NA|TRBV19|NA|TRBJ1-4
TGTGCCAGTAAGGGATTGGATAATGAAAAACTGTTTTTT
CASKGLDNEKLFF
>NA|TRBV19|NA|TRBJ2-7
TGTGCCAGTAGTATAACCTTACAATACGAGCAGTACTTC
CASSITLQYEQYF
>NA|TRBV19|NA|TRBJ2-3
TGTGCCAGTAGCCCGACTTTGCAAGTCGGTTTCGGTACGCAGTATTTT
CASSPTLQVGFGTQYF
>TRBD1|TRBV12-5|few|TRBJ1-1
TGTGCTAGTGGTTTGGATGCCGTTAAGGGGGCTACGAACACTGAAGCTTTCTTT
CASGLDAVKGATNTEAFF
>TRBD2|TRBV7-9|few|TRBJ2-1
TGTGCCAGCAGCGTTGCTCCGGGACTAACCACCTATAGGGATGAGCAGTTCTTC
CASSVAPGLTTYRDEQFF
>TRBD2|TRBV4-2|NA|TRBJ2-7
TGTGCCAGCAGCCAAGTGACTAGCGGGATCGAGCAGTACTTC
CASSQVTSGIEQYF
>NA|TRBV12-3/TRBV12-4|NA|TRBJ2-7
TGTGCCAGCAGCTCAGTGGGACTCCAGGACGAGCAGTACTTC
CASSSVGLQDEQYF
>NA|TRBV7-2|few|TRBJ2-7
TGTGCCAGCAGCGCCCGTCACTACGAGCAGTACTTC
CASSARHYEQYF
>TRBD2|TRBV20-1|NA|TRBJ2-1
TGCAGTGCTCGAACTAGCGGGAGTGTTAGCAATGAGCAGTTCTTC
CSARTSGSVSNEQFF
>TRBD2|TRBV12-3/TRBV12-4|NA|TRBJ2-1
TGTGCCAGCAGTTTGGGCCCTAGCGGGAGGGCCAATGAGCAGTTCTTC
CASSLGPSGRANEQFF
>NA|TRBV7-9|few|TRBJ1-1
TGTGCCAGTCGTGGAGCTCTGGACACTGAAGCTTTCTTT
CASRGALDTEAFF
>NA|TRBV6-2/TRBV6-3|NA|TRBJ2-4
TGTGCCAGCAGTTACCCCGGGACTCAGTACTTC
CASSYPGTQYF
>TRBD2|TRBV11-3|few|TRBJ2-1
TGTGCCAGCAGCTCTCCTGAGGGACTAGTATTTTACAATGAGCAGTTCTTC
CASSSPEGLVFYNEQFF
>NA|TRBV11-2|NA|TRBJ1-4
TGTGCCAGCAGCCCCCTTTTGAATGAAAAACTGTTTTTT
CASSPLLNEKLFF